A single sample gave rise to the 4 T cell receptor beta chains below, sequenced in a study of blood T cell repertoires in COVID-19. Sequencing was performed with immunoSEQ multiplex PCR; in TCRdb, only in-frame clones are kept and a portion is missing. The profile shows 300,000 to 400,000 clones, about 91% of them singletons. The sample taken for sequencing was peripheral blood. Every receptor here comes from a woman under 40 with COVID-19, enrolled during active disease.

The rearrangement uses TRBV21-1 and TRBJ2-7; whether TRBD2, the table's D call, matches the DNA was not checked. TRBV21-1 is classified as a pseudogene. The CDR3 runs 17 residues. The CDR3 reads CASSKLGGLNRPYEQYV. In DNA, the CDR3 is TGTGCCAGCAGCAAGCTGGGGGGGCTCAATAGACCCTACGAGCAGTACGTC.

This clone appeared a single time. V usage is TRBV27 and J usage is TRBJ2-3, with TRBD1 matching 7 bases. The CDR3 loop spans 17 amino acids. CDR1 is MNHEY and CDR2 is SMNVEV in the germline V gene (reference sequence). V dropped 3 bases and J dropped 3; count of bases not matched to a gene: 12. In nucleotides, the CDR3 is TGTGCCAGCAGTTTTGAGTTTAGGGGGCCTGGGACAGATACGCAGTATTTT. Translated, it gives CASSFEFRGPGTDTQYF.

J is TRBJ1-1 and V is TRBV11-2, with D maybe TRBD1 (5 bases). V was cut by 3 bases and J by 6 bases, with 11 bases left in between. The germline CDR1 and CDR2 sequences are SGHAT and FQNNGV. The CDR3 has 13 residues. The CDR3 DNA reads TGTGCCAGCAGCTTGGCACGGGGGTCTGAAGCTTTCTTT. This codes for CASSLARGSEAFF. The entire variable domain, with the rest obtained from reference TRBV11-2 and TRBJ1-1, is as follows: EAGVAQSPRYKIIEKRQSVAFWCNPISGHATLYWYQQILGQGPKLLIQFQNNGVVDDSQLPKDRFSAERLKGVDSTLKIQPAKLEDSAVYLCASSLARGSEAFFGQGTRLTVV.

V is TRBV5-1 and J is TRBJ2-6; TRBD2 is a possible D gene (5 bases). Germline V gene data show CDR1 as SGHRS and CDR2 as YFSETQ. Trimming took off 5 bases at V and 4 bases at J, with 7 bases between the two ends. CDR3 length equals 13 residues. Written as DNA, the CDR3 is TGCGCCAGCAGTGAGGGAGGGGCCAACGTCCTGACTTTC. Amino acid sequence: CASSEGGANVLTF.